This T cell receptor (beta chain) was observed in a study of CD4 T cells in relation to SARS-CoV-2 and coronaviruses. This CDR3 region has 20 residues. Germline trimming cut 4 bases from V and 1 base from J; bases unmatched to any gene: 16. Germline CDR1 is LNHDA and CDR2 is SQIVND (reference sequence). Profiled with immunoSEQ multiplex PCR; TCRdb holds only in-frame clones, not every one. The sample carries approximately 59,000 clones, 80% to 90% recorded once. The unexposed donors gave CD4+ T cells in about 2011-2019, prior to COVID-19. The sequence came from a human donor in good health. The chain uses TRBV19 and TRBJ2-1, with TRBD1 identical over 10 bases. Sequencing was performed on memory CD4+ T cells from PBMCs. As DNA, the CDR3 is TGTGCCAGTAGTACATTCGACAGGGGGCTCCTTGTTGGGTCCTACAATGAGCAGTTCTTC. Protein product: CASSTFDRGLLVGSYNEQFF.